This T cell receptor beta chain was recorded in a study of regulatory T cells in long-lasting Graves disease. According to the study, TCR beta libraries were built with iRepertoire HTBI primers and CDR3-region Arm-PCR. Via MiXCR, TCRdb re-called the multiplex PCR reads, giving one row per CDR3 protein. The repertoire holds around 460,000 distinct CDR3 sequences, with 22% as singletons. Points from the study as a whole: In persistent patients, shared public clonotypes (roughly 3,000) outnumbered those in new patients (approximately 940). Reduced TCR diversity was observed in persistent Graves' patients versus newly diagnosed patients.

Specified time point: persistent/refractory GD, antithyroid drugs over 5 years with positive TRAb. Making the TCR library involved RNA that had been extracted from PBMCs. To note about this clonotype: The antigen is unknown.

The source of this sequence is a female donor with Graves disease. Specimen: peripheral blood mononuclear cells (PBMCs), collected when the disease was refractory, from a patient treated with antithyroid drugs.

CDR3 sequence: CASSPGGQGVSPLHF. The DNA for the CDR3 is TGTGCCAGCAGTCCGGGGGGACAGGGTGTTTCACCCCTCCACTTT. J is TRBJ1-6 and V is TRBV6-4; TRBD1 aligns across 9 bases. V dropped 5 bases and J dropped 9; count of bases not matched to a gene: 8. The CDR3 loop spans 15 amino acids. Germline V lookup: CDR1 MRHNA, CDR2 SNTAGT.